These 18 T cell receptor beta chains were sequenced from one sample in a study of cytomegalovirus exposure and HLA in healthy donors. PCR was performed using 60 Vbeta and 13 Jbeta primers. TCRdb keeps only in-frame clones here, not all; method: immunoSEQ multiplex PCR. The data show roughly 110,000 clones, roughly 71% seen once. Sample: PBMCs. These receptors originate from a man between 18 and 35 years old in good health and CMV-seropositive.

This rearrangement joins TRBV6-5 to TRBJ1-4; a weak D match, TRBD1 (6 bases). The CDR3 extends over 15 amino acids. CDR1 and CDR2 (germline): MNHEY, SVGAGI. Trimming shortened V by 5 bases and J by 8 bases, and 18 bases separated the two germline ends. DNA of the CDR3: TGTGCCAGCAGTGGGGACGGGACACCGGGCGAAAAACTGTTTTTT. Protein sequence: CASSGDGTPGEKLFF.

This clone has only a few counts. Germline is not matched at one junction end, which may reflect a read error. J is TRBJ1-2 and V is TRBV5-1; TRBD1 matches 8 bases. The CDR3 loop spans 13 amino acids. The germline V gene has CDR1 SGHRS and CDR2 YFSETQ. In DNA form, the CDR3 reads TGCGCCAGCAGTTTGGCAGGACAGGGTGATAACACCTTC. Its protein product is CASSLAGQGDNTF.

The V gene is TRBV2, the J gene TRBJ2-7; possible D gene TRBD2, 6 bases. The V and J ends lost 4 bases and 7 bases respectively, with 14 bases between them. The CDR3 contains 13 residues. The V gene's germline CDR1 is SNHLY and CDR2 FYNNEI. As DNA, the CDR3 is TGTGCCAGCAGTGGTCAAGGGGCGGGGGAGCAGTACTTC. This translates into CASSGQGAGEQYF. The full variable domain, rest sourced from reference TRBV2 and TRBJ2-7, is EPEVTQTPSHQVTQMGQEVILRCVPISNHLYFYWYRQILGQKVEFLVSFYNNEISEKSEIFDDQFSVERPDGSNFTLKIRSTKLEDSAMYFCASSGQGAGEQYFGPGTRLTVT.

The chain is built from TRBV30 and TRBJ2-1, with 7 bases that match TRBD1. V dropped 5 bases and J dropped 15; count of bases not matched to a gene: 7. CDR3 size: 10 residues. Germline loops: CDR1 GTSNPN, CDR2 SVGIG (reference sequence). CDR3 nucleotide sequence: TGTGCCTGGGCAAGGGACAGTCCGTTCTTC. Amino acids: CAWARDSPFF.

The chain couples TRBV4-1 to TRBJ2-1; 10 bases align to TRBD2. Per the germline V gene, CDR1 is MGHRA and CDR2 is YSYEKL. The V segment lost 4 bases and the J segment 2 bases; nucleotides outside the gene matches: 2. CDR3 size: 15 residues. The CDR3 reads CASSPTSGAYNEQFF. CDR3 in DNA: TGCGCCAGCAGCCCCACTAGCGGGGCCTACAATGAGCAGTTCTTC.

This rearrangement joins TRBV2 to TRBJ1-5; 7 nucleotides agree with TRBD1. This CDR3 contains 14 residues. Trimming removed 5 bases from V and 0 bases from J; junction bases left unmatched: 1. Per the germline V gene, CDR1 is SNHLY and CDR2 is FYNNEI. Here the CDR3 reads CASSRQGSNQPQHF. The CDR3 coding sequence is TGTGCCAGCAGTCGACAGGGTAGCAATCAGCCCCAGCATTTT.

The rearrangement uses TRBV7-9 and TRBJ1-4; possible D gene TRBD1, 6 bases. The germline V gene encodes CDR1 SEHNR and CDR2 FQNEAQ (reference sequence). V lost 4 bases to trimming and J lost 14 bases, with 14 bases between them. This CDR3 spans 12 amino acids. DNA of the CDR3: TGTGCCAGCAGCTCTCGGACAGAACAGCTGTTTTTT. It codes for CASSSRTEQLFF.

J is TRBJ2-7 and V is TRBV15, with a possible D match to TRBD1 (6 bases). CDR1 is LNHNV, CDR2 YYDKDF, per germline (reference sequence). The CDR3 has 15 amino acids. V lost 1 base, J lost 3 bases, and 13 bases lay in between. As DNA, the CDR3 is TGTGCCACCAGCAGAGGCCGGGACACAGGCTACGAGCAGTACTTC. Encoded protein: CATSRGRDTGYEQYF.

V usage is TRBV30 and J usage is TRBJ2-3; the match to TRBD2 covers 9 bases. Germline V gene data show CDR1 as GTSNPN and CDR2 as SVGIG (reference sequence). This CDR3 has 14 residues. The ends lost 4 bases at V and 1 base at J; junction bases unmatched: 3. The CDR3: CAWNVAGGTDTQYF. The CDR3 DNA follows: TGTGCCTGGAATGTAGCGGGGGGCACAGATACGCAGTATTTT.

This clone was detected only once. The rearrangement uses TRBV6-5 and TRBJ1-2; 9 nucleotides line up with TRBD1. V gave up 4 bases and J gave up 8 bases; unmatched junction bases: 5. CDR3 length equals 13 residues. Germline V gene lookup returns CDR1 MNHEY and CDR2 SVGAGI. CDR3 region: CASSLDRGNGYTF. In DNA, the CDR3 is TGTGCCAGCAGTTTGGACAGGGGAAACGGCTACACCTTC.

This chain links TRBV6-5 with TRBJ1-3; TRBD1 is a possible D gene (5 bases). Trimming pared 2 bases from V and 0 bases from J, leaving 11 bases between. The CDR3 sequence is 16 residues long. Germline V gene data show CDR1 as MNHEY and CDR2 as SVGAGI. CDR3 residues: CASSYDGGASGNTIYF. For the CDR3, the DNA is TGTGCCAGCAGTTACGACGGAGGGGCCTCTGGAAACACCATATATTTT.

The gene calls are TRBV10-3 and TRBJ1-5; 9 nucleotides match TRBD1. With V trimmed by 10 bases and J by 5 bases, 6 bases remained unmatched. The germline gives CDR1 ENHRY, CDR2 SYGVKD. There are 13 residues in the CDR3. The CDR3 is CATGTGLDQPQHF. CDR3 coding DNA: TGTGCCACCGGGACAGGGCTCGATCAGCCCCAGCATTTT.

The chain is built from TRBV9 and TRBJ1-4; 7 positions match TRBD1. The trim removed 3 bases at V and 0 bases at J, leaving 5 bases unmatched. This CDR3 is built from 16 residues. Germline values: CDR1 SGDLS, CDR2 YYNGEE. CDR3 sequence reads: CASSASTGATNEKLFF. The CDR3 nucleotides are TGTGCCAGCAGCGCCAGCACAGGGGCAACTAATGAAAAACTGTTTTTT.

The V call is TRBV5-5, the J call TRBJ2-3; D might be TRBD2 (6 bases). The CDR3 spans 13 residues. V was trimmed by 4 bases and J by 3 bases, leaving 9 bases between them. CDR1 and CDR2 from the germline V gene are SGHKS and YYEKEE (reference sequence). CDR3 sequence: CASSRGATDTQYF. In nucleotides, the CDR3 is TGTGCCAGCAGCCGCGGGGCGACAGATACGCAGTATTTT. Combining the CDR3 with reference TRBV5-5 and TRBJ2-3 gives the whole variable domain DAGVTQSPTHLIKTRGQQVTLRCSPISGHKSVSWYQQVLGQGPQFIFQYYEKEERGRGNFPDRFSARQFPNYSSELNVNALLLGDSALYLCASSRGATDTQYFGPGTRLTVL.

DNA for the CDR3: TGCGCCAGCAGCTTGGTTCCTAGCGGGGGGGTTAGGGACAATGAGCAGTTCTTC. Residues: CASSLVPSGGVRDNEQFF. This chain links TRBV5-1 with TRBJ2-1; 12 bases agree with TRBD2. Germline CDR1 SGHRS, CDR2 YFSETQ. The V segment lost 0 bases and the J segment 5 bases; nucleotides outside the gene matches: 9. The CDR3 runs 18 residues.

The CDR3, as DNA: TGTGCCAGCTCGGCGGGGAGCAATCAGCCCCAGCATTTT. Residues: CASSAGSNQPQHF. The rearrangement uses TRBV18 and TRBJ1-5; no definite D call. The germline V and J ends were trimmed by 6 bases and 1 base, with 7 bases remaining between them. This CDR3 contains 13 residues. Germline loops: CDR1 KGHSH, CDR2 LQKENI.

The J gene is TRBJ1-6, the V gene TRBV30; D is perhaps TRBD1 (5 bases). The germline V and J ends were trimmed by 4 bases and 5 bases, with 12 bases remaining between them. This CDR3 contains 14 residues. Germline assignment: CDR1 GTSNPN and CDR2 SVGIG (reference sequence). The CDR3 loop is CAWNGGANNSPLHF. The CDR3, as DNA: TGTGCCTGGAATGGAGGGGCTAATAATTCACCCCTCCACTTT.

The rearrangement links TRBV6-1 to TRBJ1-4, with D maybe TRBD1 (5 bases). The germline V gene has CDR1 MNHNS and CDR2 SASEGT. Trimming removed 6 bases at V and 5 bases at J, with 13 bases between. The CDR3 is 14 residues long. The CDR3 loop is CASRARGENEKLFF. CDR3 in DNA: TGTGCCAGCAGGGCTAGGGGTGAGAATGAAAAACTGTTTTTT.